This passage covers 11 T cell receptor beta chains from one sample sequenced in a study of tumor-infiltrating lymphocytes in localized non-small cell lung cancer. Clones were sequenced by immunoSEQ multiplex PCR, and TCRdb holds only the in-frame ones, with some missing. Of approximately 7,400 clones listed, under 80% are singletons. The sequencing sample was made of uninvolved lung tissue not adjacent to the tumor. The origin of the receptors is a human donor with non-small cell lung cancer.

CDR3 in amino acids: CASSLGQGEQYF. The CDR3, as DNA: TGTGCCAGCAGCTTAGGACAGGGCGAGCAGTACTTC. V gene TRBV11-3 combines with J gene TRBJ2-7; 7 positions match TRBD1. Germline V gene data show CDR1 as SGHNT and CDR2 as YENEEA. V shed 1 base and J 6 bases; nucleotides not matched to a gene: 0. This CDR3 is 12 amino acids long.

Within the sample, this clone is medium-sized. This chain joins TRBV7-9 and TRBJ1-2; 8 positions agree with TRBD1. Trimming removed 0 bases from V and 0 bases from J; junction bases left unmatched: 12. The CDR3 covers 19 residues. Germline V gives CDR1 SEHNR, CDR2 FQNEAQ (reference sequence). Here the CDR3 reads CASSLAGQGPTLSNYGYTF. Written as DNA, the CDR3 is TGTGCCAGCAGCTTAGCAGGACAGGGACCAACGTTATCTAACTATGGCTACACCTTC.

The genes are TRBV19 and TRBJ2-5; D gene ambiguous. This CDR3 comprises 14 residues. Germline CDR1 reads LNHDA; CDR2 reads SQIVND (reference sequence). Trimming took 4 bases from V and 4 from J, leaving 13 bases between them. Here the CDR3 DNA reads TGTGCCAGTAGTACCCTCCGGCCGCCAGAGACCCAGTACTTC. Protein: CASSTLRPPETQYF.

The table lists this clone with a count of one. The chain recombines TRBV21-1 with TRBJ1-6. TRBV21-1 is assigned pseudogene status. This CDR3 contains 13 residues. The CDR3 coding sequence is TGTGCCAGCATCAGGAGATCAAATTCACCCCTCCACTTT. The encoded protein is CASIRRSNSPLHF.

CDR3 coding DNA: TGTGCCAGCAGCTTAGGTCGGGTTAACTATGGCTACACCTTC. Translation: CASSLGRVNYGYTF. The chain uses TRBV7-2 and TRBJ1-2; D is unclear. Per the germline V gene, CDR1 is SGHTA and CDR2 is FQGNSA. V was clipped by 1 base and J by 1 base, with 7 bases between them. The CDR3 totals 14 residues.

This chain connects TRBV6-5 to TRBJ1-2; D remains ambiguous. Trimming shortened V by 5 bases and J by 6 bases, and 13 bases separated the two germline ends. The CDR3 has 13 residues. From germline, CDR1 is MNHEY and CDR2 SVGAGI. Here the CDR3 reads CASSTTRSDGYTF. CDR3 sequence (DNA): TGTGCCAGCAGTACTACGCGTTCGGATGGCTACACCTTC.

CDR3 loop: CASSLASNQPQHF. The CDR3 region has the DNA TGTGCCAGCAGCTTGGCCAGCAATCAGCCCCAGCATTTT. This chain uses TRBV5-5 with TRBJ1-5; D unresolved. Trimming left V 0 bases short and J 1 base short, with 2 bases between. Germline loops: CDR1 SGHKS, CDR2 YYEKEE (reference sequence). This CDR3 has 13 residues.

The chain has TRBV27 and TRBJ2-2; unclear D gene. The CDR3 has 12 amino acids. Per the germline V gene, CDR1 is MNHEY and CDR2 is SMNVEV (reference sequence). V gave up 3 bases and J gave up 7 bases, with 6 bases separating them. CDR3: CASSFRLGELFF. CDR3 bases: TGTGCCAGCAGTTTCCGTCTCGGGGAGCTGTTTTTT.

The V and J genes are TRBV30 and TRBJ1-3; D ambiguous. Per germline, CDR1 GTSNPN and CDR2 SVGIG (reference sequence). The CDR3 length is 14 residues. V was cut by 0 bases and J by 4 bases, with 10 bases left in between. CDR3 loop: CAWSVGIPGNTIYF. The CDR3 region has the DNA TGTGCCTGGAGTGTAGGTATACCGGGAAACACCATATATTTT.

This clone appeared a single time. The chain combines TRBV6-5 with TRBJ1-2, with a weak D call TRBD1 (6 bases). This CDR3 has 14 amino acids. Germline V CDR1 and CDR2: MNHEY, SVGAGI. V gave up 5 bases and J gave up 0 bases, with 10 bases separating them. The chain's CDR3 is CASSATGSNYGYTF. The CDR3 DNA is TGTGCCAGCAGTGCGACAGGTTCTAACTATGGCTACACCTTC.

The table lists this clone with a few counts. This chain links TRBV30 with TRBJ1-6, with D hard to call. Trimming removed 0 bases from V and 0 bases from J, with 12 bases in between. The CDR3 is 17 residues long. Germline assignment: CDR1 GTSNPN and CDR2 SVGIG (reference sequence). The CDR3 protein is CAWSVQRRSSYNSPLHF. CDR3 nucleotide sequence: TGTGCCTGGAGTGTACAGAGGAGGAGCTCCTATAATTCACCCCTCCACTTT.